These T cell receptor beta chains were read from a single sample in a study of blood T cell repertoires in COVID-19. The protocol was immunoSEQ multiplex PCR, while the TCRdb copy is restricted to in-frame clones and leaves out a portion. The sample holds under 200,000 clones, 80% seen once. The sequencing input was peripheral blood. The receptors derive from a man aged 65 to 79 with active or convalescent COVID-19. Both conserved end residues are trimmed from each CDR3. The order of the fields is J gene, V gene, CDR3 protein.

>TRBJ1-1|TRBV7-3
ASSATANTEAF
>TRBJ1-5|TRBV19
ASSGTLDQPQH
>TRBJ2-1|TRBV12-2
ASRLASARSSYNEQF
>TRBJ1-2|TRBV2
ASKAQGLDGYT
>TRBJ2-1|TRBV7-7
ASSTGQGNEQF
>TRBJ2-1|TRBV3-1/TRBV3-2
ASSQGSGTEYNEQF
>TRBJ2-7|TRBV11-2
ASSPQDRGNGEQY
>TRBJ1-5|TRBV18
ASSPGTGYQPQH
>TRBJ1-1|TRBV5-1
ASRLDTLNTEAF
>TRBJ2-7|TRBV19
ASRKFQGPNYEQY
>TRBJ2-1|TRBV7-2
ASSPGTVLYNEQF
>TRBJ2-1|TRBV19
ASSKGLAAPQRNEQF
>TRBJ1-2|TRBV6-6
ASSGNRRTSYGYT
>TRBJ1-2|TRBV19
ASRTWGTGNNYGYT
>TRBJ1-6|TRBV6-5
ASEEGNNSPLH
>TRBJ1-2|TRBV30
AWTRGRNYGYT
>TRBJ1-2|TRBV9
ASSNSPTNYGYT
>TRBJ1-1|TRBV2
ASSGTGYTEAF
>TRBJ1-2|TRBV11-2
ASSLERTGSDGYT
>TRBJ1-5|TRBV10-3
AISETVGTGSNQPQH
>TRBJ2-7|TRBV5-1
ASSEGTGAPSSYEQY
>TRBJ2-7|TRBV7-6
ASSPSSGGSLLSYEQY
>TRBJ1-3|TRBV6-1
ASSEGGGTGNTIY
>TRBJ2-1|TRBV4-3
ASSQDWAANEQF
>TRBJ2-7|TRBV9
ASSARLLGEQY
>TRBJ2-7|TRBV29-1
SVEVGTGVYEQY
>TRBJ2-1|TRBV5-1
ASSPPTSSNEQF
>TRBJ2-7|TRBV5-1
ASSLMAEGYEQY